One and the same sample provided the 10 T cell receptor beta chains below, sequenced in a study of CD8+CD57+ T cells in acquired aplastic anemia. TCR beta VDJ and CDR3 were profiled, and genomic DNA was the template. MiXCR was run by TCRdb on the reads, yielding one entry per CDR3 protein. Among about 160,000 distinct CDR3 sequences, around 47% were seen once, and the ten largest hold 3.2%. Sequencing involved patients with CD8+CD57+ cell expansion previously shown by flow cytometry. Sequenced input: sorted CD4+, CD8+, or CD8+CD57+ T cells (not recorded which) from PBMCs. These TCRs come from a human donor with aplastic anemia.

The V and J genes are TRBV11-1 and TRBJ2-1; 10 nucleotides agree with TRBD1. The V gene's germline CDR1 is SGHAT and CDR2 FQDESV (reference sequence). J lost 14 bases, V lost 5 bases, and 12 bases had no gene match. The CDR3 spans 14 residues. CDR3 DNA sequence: TGTGCCAGCAGCGGAAGACAGGGGGCGGTACGTAAGTTCTTC. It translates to CASSGRQGAVRKFF.

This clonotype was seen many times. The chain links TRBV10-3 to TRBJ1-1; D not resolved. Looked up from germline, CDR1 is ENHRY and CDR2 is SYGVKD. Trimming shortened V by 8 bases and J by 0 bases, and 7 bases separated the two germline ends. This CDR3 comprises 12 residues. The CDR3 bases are TGTGCCATCGCAGACTTGAACACTGAAGCTTTCTTT. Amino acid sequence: CAIADLNTEAFF.

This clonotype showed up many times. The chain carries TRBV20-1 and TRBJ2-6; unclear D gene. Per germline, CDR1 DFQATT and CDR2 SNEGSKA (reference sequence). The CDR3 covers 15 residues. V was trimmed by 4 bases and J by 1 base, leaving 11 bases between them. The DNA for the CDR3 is TGCAGTGCTACAGGACCGAGGTCTGGGGCCAACGTCCTGACTTTC. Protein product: CSATGPRSGANVLTF.

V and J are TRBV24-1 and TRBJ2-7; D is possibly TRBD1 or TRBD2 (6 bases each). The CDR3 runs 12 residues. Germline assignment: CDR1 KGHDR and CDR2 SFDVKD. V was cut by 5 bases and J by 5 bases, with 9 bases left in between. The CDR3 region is CATSGGADEQYV. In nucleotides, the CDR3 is TGTGCCACCAGTGGGGGGGCCGACGAGCAGTACGTC.

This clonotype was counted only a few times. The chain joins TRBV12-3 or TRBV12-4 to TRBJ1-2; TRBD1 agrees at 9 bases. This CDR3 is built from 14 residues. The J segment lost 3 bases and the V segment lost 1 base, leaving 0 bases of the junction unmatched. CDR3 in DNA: TGTGCCAGCAGTTTAGGACAGGGGGACTATGGCTACACCTTC. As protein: CASSLGQGDYGYTF.

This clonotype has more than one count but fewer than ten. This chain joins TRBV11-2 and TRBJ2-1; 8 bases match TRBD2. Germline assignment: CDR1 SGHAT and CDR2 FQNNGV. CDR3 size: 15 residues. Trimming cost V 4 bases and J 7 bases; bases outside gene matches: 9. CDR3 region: CASSSQRERLNEQFF. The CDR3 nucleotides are TGTGCCAGCAGCTCCCAGCGGGAGCGACTGAATGAGCAGTTCTTC.

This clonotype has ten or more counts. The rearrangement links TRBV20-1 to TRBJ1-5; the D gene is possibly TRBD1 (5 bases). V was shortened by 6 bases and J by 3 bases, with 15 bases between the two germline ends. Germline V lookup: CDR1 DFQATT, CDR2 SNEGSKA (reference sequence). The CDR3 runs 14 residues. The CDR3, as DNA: TGCAGTGCCCGAGGTTGGGGGGTCAATCAGCCCCAGCATTTT. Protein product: CSARGWGVNQPQHF.

The chain's CDR3 is CSAHRQVGEKLFF. The CDR3 nucleotides are TGCAGTGCCCACCGACAGGTGGGGGAAAAACTGTTTTTT. V and J are TRBV20-1 and TRBJ1-4; possible D gene TRBD1, 6 bases. Deletions cut 6 bases from V and 8 bases from J, with 16 bases between. Germline V gives CDR1 DFQATT, CDR2 SNEGSKA (reference sequence). The CDR3 spans 13 residues.

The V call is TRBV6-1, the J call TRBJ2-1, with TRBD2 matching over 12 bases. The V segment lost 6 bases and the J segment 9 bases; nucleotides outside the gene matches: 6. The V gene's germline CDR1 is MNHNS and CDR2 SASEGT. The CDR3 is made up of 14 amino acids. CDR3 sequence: CASSPSGGAREQFF. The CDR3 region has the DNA TGTGCCAGCAGCCCTAGCGGGGGGGCCCGTGAGCAGTTCTTC.

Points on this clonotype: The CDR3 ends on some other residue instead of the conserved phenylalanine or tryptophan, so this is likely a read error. CDR3 nucleotide sequence: TGCGCCAGCAGCTTAAGCGAGAGGTCCTACAATGAGCAGTTCCTC. Amino acid sequence: CASSLSERSYNEQFL. V usage is TRBV4-3 and J usage is TRBJ2-1; D ambiguous. Germline V lookup: CDR1 LGHNA, CDR2 YSLEER. This CDR3 comprises 15 residues. The V gene lost 5 bases and the J gene lost 1 base, with 12 bases spanning the gap.